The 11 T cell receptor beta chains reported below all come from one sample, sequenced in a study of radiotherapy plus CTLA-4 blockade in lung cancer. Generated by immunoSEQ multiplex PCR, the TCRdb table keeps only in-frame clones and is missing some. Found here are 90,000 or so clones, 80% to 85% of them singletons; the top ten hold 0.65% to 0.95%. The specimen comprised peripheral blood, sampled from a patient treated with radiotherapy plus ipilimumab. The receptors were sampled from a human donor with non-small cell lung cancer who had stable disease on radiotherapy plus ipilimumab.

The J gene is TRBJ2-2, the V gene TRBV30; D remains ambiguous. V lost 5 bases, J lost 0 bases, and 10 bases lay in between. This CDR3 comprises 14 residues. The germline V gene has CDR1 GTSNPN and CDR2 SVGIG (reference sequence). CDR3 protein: CAWDGLSNTGELFF. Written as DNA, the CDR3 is TGTGCCTGGGATGGGCTGTCGAACACCGGGGAGCTGTTTTTT.

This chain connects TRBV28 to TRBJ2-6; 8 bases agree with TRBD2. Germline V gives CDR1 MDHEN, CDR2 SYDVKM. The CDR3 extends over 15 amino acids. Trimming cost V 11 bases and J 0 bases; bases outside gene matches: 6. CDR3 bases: TGTGCCGGGGGGGCGGGAGGCTCTGGGGCCAACGTCCTGACTTTC. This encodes CAGGAGGSGANVLTF. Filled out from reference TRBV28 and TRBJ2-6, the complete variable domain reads DVKVTQSSRYLVKRTGEKVFLECVQDMDHENMFWYRQDPGLGLRLIYFSYDVKMKEKGDIPEGYSVSREKKERFSLILESASTNQTSMYLCAGGAGGSGANVLTFGAGSRLTVL.

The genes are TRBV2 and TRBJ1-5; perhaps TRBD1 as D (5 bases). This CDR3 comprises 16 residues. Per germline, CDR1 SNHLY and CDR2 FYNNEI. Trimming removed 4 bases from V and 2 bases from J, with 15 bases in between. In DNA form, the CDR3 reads TGTGCCAGCAGTGTTGTGGGGCAGGGCGGCAATCAGCCCCAGCATTTT. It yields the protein CASSVVGQGGNQPQHF.

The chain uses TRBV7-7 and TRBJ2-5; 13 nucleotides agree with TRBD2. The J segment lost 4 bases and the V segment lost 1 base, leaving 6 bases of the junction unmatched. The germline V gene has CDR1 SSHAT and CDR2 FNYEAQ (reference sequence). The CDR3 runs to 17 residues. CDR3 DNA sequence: TGTGCCAGCAGCTTAGAACCACTAGCGGGGGGGCGAGAGACCCAGTACTTC. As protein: CASSLEPLAGGRETQYF. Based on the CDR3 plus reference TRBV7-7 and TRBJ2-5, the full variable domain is GAGVSQSPRYKVTKRGQDVTLRCDPISSHATLYWYQQALGQGPEFLTYFNYEAQPDKSGLPSDRFSAERPEGSISTLTIQRTEQRDSAMYRCASSLEPLAGGRETQYFGPGTRLLVL.

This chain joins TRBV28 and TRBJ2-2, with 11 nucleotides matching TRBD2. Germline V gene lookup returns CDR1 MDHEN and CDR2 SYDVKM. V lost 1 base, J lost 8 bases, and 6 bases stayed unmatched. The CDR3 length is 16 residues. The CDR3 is CASSLFSGGAVGELFF. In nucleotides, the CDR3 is TGTGCCAGCAGTTTATTTAGCGGGGGGGCCGTAGGGGAGCTGTTTTTT.

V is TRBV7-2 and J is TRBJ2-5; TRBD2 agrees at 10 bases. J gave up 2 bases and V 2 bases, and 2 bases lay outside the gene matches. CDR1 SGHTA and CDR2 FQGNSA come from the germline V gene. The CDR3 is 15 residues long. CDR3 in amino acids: CASSLTSGVQETQYF. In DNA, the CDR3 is TGTGCCAGCAGCTTAACTAGCGGGGTTCAAGAGACCCAGTACTTC. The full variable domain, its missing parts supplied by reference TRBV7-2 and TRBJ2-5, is GAGVSQSPSNKVTEKGKDVELRCDPISGHTALYWYRQSLGQGLEFLIYFQGNSAPDKSGLPSDRFSAERTGGSVSTLTIQRTQQEDSAVYLCASSLTSGVQETQYFGPGTRLLVL.

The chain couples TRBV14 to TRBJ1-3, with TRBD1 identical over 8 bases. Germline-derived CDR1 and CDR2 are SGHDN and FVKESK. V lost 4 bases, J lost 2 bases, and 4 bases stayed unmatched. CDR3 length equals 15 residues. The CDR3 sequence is CASSRQGMAGNTIYF. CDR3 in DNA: TGTGCCAGCAGCCGACAGGGGATGGCTGGAAACACCATATATTTT.

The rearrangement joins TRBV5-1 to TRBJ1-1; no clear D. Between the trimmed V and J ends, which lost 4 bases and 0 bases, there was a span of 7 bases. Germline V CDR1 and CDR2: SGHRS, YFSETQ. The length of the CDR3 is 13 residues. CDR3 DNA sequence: TGCGCCAGCAGCACCGACATGAACACTGAAGCTTTCTTT. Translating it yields CASSTDMNTEAFF.

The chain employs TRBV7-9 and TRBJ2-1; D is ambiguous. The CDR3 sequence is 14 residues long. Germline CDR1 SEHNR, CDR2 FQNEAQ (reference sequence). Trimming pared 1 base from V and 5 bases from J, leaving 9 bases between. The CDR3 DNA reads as TGTGCCAGCAGCTTAGGCTCTAAACACAATGAGCAGTTCTTC. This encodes CASSLGSKHNEQFF.

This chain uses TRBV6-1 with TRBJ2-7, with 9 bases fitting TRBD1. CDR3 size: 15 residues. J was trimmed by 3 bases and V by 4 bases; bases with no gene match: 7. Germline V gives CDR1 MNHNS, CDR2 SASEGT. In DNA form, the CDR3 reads TGTGCCAGCAGTGCACAGGGGGCGGGTCGCTACGAGCAGTACTTC. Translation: CASSAQGAGRYEQYF.

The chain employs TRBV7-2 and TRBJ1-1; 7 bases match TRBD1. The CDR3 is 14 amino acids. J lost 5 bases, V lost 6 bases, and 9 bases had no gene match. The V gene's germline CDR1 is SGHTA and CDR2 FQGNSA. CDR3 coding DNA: TGTGCCAGCAGTTTGCCCACAGGGGCGACTGAAGCTTTCTTT. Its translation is CASSLPTGATEAFF.